This T cell receptor (beta chain) was captured in a study of shared clonotypes between healthy human individuals. Study overall: Each donor had three CD4 naive, three CD4 memory, two CD8 naive and one CD8 memory plate. General study points: Clonotypes that were shared across a few donors made up 4% to 6% of naive CD4 clonotypes.

TCRdb's copy holds only in-frame clones and misses some; the assay was immunoSEQ multiplex PCR. The data contain fewer than 2.5 million clones, 93% of them singletons. As concerns this clone: Its antigen is not identified.

The V gene end was trimmed by 5 bases and the J gene end by 3 bases; junction bases not matched to a gene: 6. The CDR3 has 15 residues. Germline V gene lookup returns CDR1 SGHRS and CDR2 YFSETQ. This TCR derives from a man between 18 and 35 years old in good health. Some clones in this sample may be carry-over from other donors' samples. Sequencing was performed on naive CD4+ T cells from PBMCs. Specified subset: CD45RA+ positively selected. The genes are TRBV5-1 and TRBJ2-2; TRBD1 aligns across 8 bases. The CDR3: CASSGQGSDTGELFF. DNA for the CDR3: TGCGCCAGCAGTGGACAGGGAAGCGACACCGGGGAGCTGTTTTTT.